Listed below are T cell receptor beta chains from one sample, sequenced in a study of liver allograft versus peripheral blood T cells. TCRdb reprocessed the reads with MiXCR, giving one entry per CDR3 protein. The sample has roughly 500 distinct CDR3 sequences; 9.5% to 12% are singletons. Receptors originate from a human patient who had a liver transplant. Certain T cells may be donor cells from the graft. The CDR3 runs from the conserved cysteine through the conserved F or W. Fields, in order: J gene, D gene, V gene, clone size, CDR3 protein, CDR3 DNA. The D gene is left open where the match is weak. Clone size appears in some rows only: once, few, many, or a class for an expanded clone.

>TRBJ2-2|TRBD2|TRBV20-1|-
CSAGRESNTGELFF
TGCAGTGCCGGGAGGGAGAGCAACACCGGGGAGCTGTTTTTT
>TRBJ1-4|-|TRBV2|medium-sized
CASRYNEKLFF
TGTGCCAGCAGGTATAATGAAAAACTGTTTTTT
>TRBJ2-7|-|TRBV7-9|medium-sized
CASSFPPSYEQYF
TGTGCCAGCAGCTTCCCTCCGTCCTACGAGCAGTACTTC
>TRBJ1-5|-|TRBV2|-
CASSENPTRGQLYSNQPQHF
TGTGCCAGCAGTGAAAACCCCACCCGTGGACAGTTATATAGCAATCAGCCCCAGCATTTT
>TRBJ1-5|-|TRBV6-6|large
CASSYIGQGPSNQPQHF
TGTGCCAGCAGTTACATAGGTCAGGGACCGAGCAATCAGCCCCAGCATTTT
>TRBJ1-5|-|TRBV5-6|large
CASSLGTFNQPQHF
TGTGCCAGCAGCTTGGGGACATTTAATCAGCCCCAGCATTTT
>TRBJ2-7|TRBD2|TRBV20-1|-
CSASGSSYEQYF
TGCAGTGCCAGCGGGAGCTCCTACGAGCAGTACTTC
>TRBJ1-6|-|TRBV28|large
CASSPPRQGINSPLHF
TGTGCCAGCAGTCCCCCTCGGCAGGGCATCAATTCACCCCTCCACTTT
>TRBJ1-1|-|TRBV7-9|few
CASSLVAVNTEAFF
TGTGCCAGCAGCTTAGTAGCGGTGAACACTGAAGCTTTCTTT
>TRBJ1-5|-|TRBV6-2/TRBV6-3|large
CASTLDSNQPQHF
TGTGCCAGCACCCTCGATAGCAATCAGCCCCAGCATTTT
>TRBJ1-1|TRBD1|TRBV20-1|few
CSANDRGEDEAFF
TGCAGTGCTAACGACAGGGGGGAAGATGAAGCTTTCTTT
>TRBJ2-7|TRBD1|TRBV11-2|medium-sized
CASGIQGAVEQYF
TGTGCCAGCGGGATTCAGGGGGCGGTCGAGCAGTACTTC
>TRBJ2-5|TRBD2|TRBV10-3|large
CAISEVLAATQETQYF
TGTGCCATCAGTGAGGTACTAGCGGCGACCCAAGAGACCCAGTACTTC
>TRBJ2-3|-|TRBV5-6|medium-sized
CASSNLLASTDTQYF
TGTGCCAGCAGCAACTTACTAGCTAGCACAGATACGCAGTATTTT
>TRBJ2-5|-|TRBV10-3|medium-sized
CASKYAETQYF
TGTGCCTCCAAGTACGCGGAGACCCAGTACTTC
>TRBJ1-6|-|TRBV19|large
CASNYRGSPLHF
TGTGCCAGTAATTACCGCGGATCACCCCTCCACTTT
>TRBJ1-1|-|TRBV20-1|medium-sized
CSATRTDLFTEAFF
TGCAGTGCTACAAGGACCGACCTCTTCACTGAAGCTTTCTTT
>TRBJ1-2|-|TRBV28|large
CASSLLGRENGYTF
TGTGCCAGCAGTTTATTAGGCAGGGAGAACGGCTACACCTTC
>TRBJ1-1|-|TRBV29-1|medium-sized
CSVKRQADTEAFF
TGCAGCGTTAAGCGACAGGCAGACACTGAAGCTTTCTTT
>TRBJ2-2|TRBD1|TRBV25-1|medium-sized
CASSGRIRTGVDTGELFF
TGTGCCAGCAGTGGACGAATCCGGACAGGGGTGGACACCGGGGAGCTGTTTTTT
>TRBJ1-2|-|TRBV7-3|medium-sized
CASSLWGGYGYTF
TGTGCCAGCAGCTTATGGGGGGGCTATGGCTACACCTTC
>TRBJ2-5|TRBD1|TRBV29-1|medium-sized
CSVHGQGQETQYF
TGCAGCGTCCACGGACAGGGCCAAGAGACCCAGTACTTC
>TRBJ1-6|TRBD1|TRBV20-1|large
CSARDSSSYNSPLHF
TGCAGTGCTCGGGACAGCAGCTCCTATAATTCACCCCTCCACTTT
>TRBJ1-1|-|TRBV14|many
CASSQKGQAFF
TGTGCCAGCAGCCAAAAGGGTCAAGCTTTCTTT
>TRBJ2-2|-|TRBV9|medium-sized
CASSVHGGDTGELFF
TGTGCCAGCAGCGTACACGGGGGCGACACCGGGGAGCTGTTTTTT
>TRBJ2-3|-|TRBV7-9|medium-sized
CASSFLAASTDTQYF
TGTGCCAGCAGCTTTCTAGCAGCTAGCACAGATACGCAGTATTTT
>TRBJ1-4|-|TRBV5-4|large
CASSPGTANEKLFF
TGTGCCAGCAGCCCTGGGACCGCGAATGAAAAACTGTTTTTT
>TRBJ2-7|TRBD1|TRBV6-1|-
CASRGTGLVQYF
TGTGCCAGCAGGGGGACAGGTTTGGTGCAGTACTTC
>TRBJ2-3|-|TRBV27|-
CASSPQGLYSRTDTQYF
TGTGCCAGCAGTCCTCAAGGACTGTATTCGCGCACAGATACGCAGTATTTT
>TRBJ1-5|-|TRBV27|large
CASSLEGPNQPQHF
TGTGCCAGCAGTTTGGAGGGACCCAATCAGCCCCAGCATTTT
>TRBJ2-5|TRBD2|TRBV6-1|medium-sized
CASSVLAGETQYF
TGTGCCAGCAGTGTCCTAGCGGGAGAGACCCAGTACTTC
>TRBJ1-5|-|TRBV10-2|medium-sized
CASSVTAREGQPQHF
TGCGCCAGCAGTGTAACGGCCCGGGAGGGTCAGCCCCAGCATTTT
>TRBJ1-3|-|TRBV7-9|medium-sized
CAGSPTAGNTIYF
TGTGCGGGTTCCCCTACGGCTGGAAACACCATATATTTT
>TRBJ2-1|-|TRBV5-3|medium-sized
CARSRNRAAETNEQFF
TGTGCCAGAAGCCGCAACCGGGCCGCCGAGACAAATGAGCAGTTCTTC
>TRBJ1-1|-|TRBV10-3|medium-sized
CATIHRANTEAFF
TGTGCCACCATCCACCGGGCGAACACTGAAGCTTTCTTT
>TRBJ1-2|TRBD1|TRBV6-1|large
CASSETDRALRGYTF
TGTGCCAGCAGTGAAACGGACAGGGCTTTAAGGGGCTACACCTTC
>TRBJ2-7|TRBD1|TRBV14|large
CASSRTGAFYEQYF
TGTGCCAGCAGCCGGACAGGGGCTTTCTACGAGCAGTACTTC
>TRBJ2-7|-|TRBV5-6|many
CASSRGVTVSAEVRARPYEQYF
TGTGCCAGCAGCCGGGGTGTCACTGTGTCCGCGGAGGTCAGGGCTAGGCCCTACGAGCAGTACTTC
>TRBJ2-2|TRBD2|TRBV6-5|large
CASSSSSGGTGELFF
TGTGCCAGCAGTTCCTCTAGCGGGGGCACCGGGGAGCTGTTTTTT
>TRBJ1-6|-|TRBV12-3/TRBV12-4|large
CASSHEHGRTLHF
TGTGCCAGTTCCCATGAGCATGGAAGGACCCTCCACTTT
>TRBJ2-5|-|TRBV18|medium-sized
CASSSNREETQYF
TGTGCCAGCTCATCCAACAGGGAAGAGACCCAGTACTTC
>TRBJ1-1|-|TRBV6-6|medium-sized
CASSYHREIVEAFF
TGTGCCAGCAGTTACCACAGGGAAATCGTTGAAGCTTTCTTT
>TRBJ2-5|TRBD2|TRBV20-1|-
CSARLAGTQETQYF
TGCAGTGCTAGACTAGCGGGGACCCAAGAGACCCAGTACTTC
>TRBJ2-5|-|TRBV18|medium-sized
CASSRGGTNRETQYF
TGTGCCAGCTCACGGGGTGGCACGAACCGAGAGACCCAGTACTTC
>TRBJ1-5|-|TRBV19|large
CASTVWENGKPQHF
TGTGCCAGTACCGTTTGGGAGAACGGGAAGCCCCAGCATTTT
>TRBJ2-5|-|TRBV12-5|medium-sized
CASAPGGGQETQYF
TGTGCTAGTGCCCCGGGTGGGGGTCAGGAGACCCAGTACTTC
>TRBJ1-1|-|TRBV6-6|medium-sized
CASSWTVEAFF
TGTGCCAGCAGTTGGACCGTTGAAGCTTTCTTT
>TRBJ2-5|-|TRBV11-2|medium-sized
CASSLEPRVETQYF
TGTGCCAGCAGCTTAGAGCCCAGGGTAGAGACCCAGTACTTC